Listed below are T cell receptor beta chains from one sample, sequenced in a study of blood T cell repertoires in COVID-19. The data were produced by immunoSEQ multiplex PCR, yet TCRdb's version contains in-frame clones alone and is incomplete. The sample consists of roughly 100,000 clones, roughly 84% of them appearing once. The sequencing input was peripheral blood. Every receptor here comes from a human donor in a cohort sampled during active COVID-19. Both conserved end residues are part of each CDR3. D genes are given only for firm matches.

v_gene,d_gene,j_gene,CDR3aa
TRBV9,TRBD2,TRBJ2-7,CASSAGLVAGEPQYF
TRBV5-1,TRBD2,TRBJ2-7,CASSIAGSPYEQYF
TRBV3-1/TRBV3-2,TRBD1,TRBJ1-1,CASSPSLTGYTEAFF
TRBV29-1,NA,TRBJ1-2,CSAEADYGYTF
TRBV29-1,NA,TRBJ2-6,CSVGAGSGANVLTF
TRBV6-2/TRBV6-3,NA,TRBJ2-3,CASSAVGGTDTQYF
TRBV6-5,TRBD1,TRBJ1-6,CASSTRQGGNSPLHF
TRBV2,TRBD2,TRBJ2-5,CASSSEGGETQYF
TRBV10-2,TRBD1,TRBJ2-7,CASTYLTGNEQYF
TRBV6-5,TRBD1,TRBJ1-2,CASSLDRGPYGYTF
TRBV18,NA,TRBJ2-3,CASSPPAGPDTQYF
TRBV6-5,TRBD1,TRBJ1-1,CASSYSRDRAGERTFF
TRBV5-1,NA,TRBJ1-1,CASSLGADTEAFF
TRBV5-8,TRBD1,TRBJ1-2,CASSLDRGYGYTF
TRBV4-2,TRBD2,TRBJ2-1,CASSPGGPDNNEQFF
TRBV6-1,NA,TRBJ1-3,CASSARASPTGNTIYF
TRBV5-4,TRBD2,TRBJ2-5,CASSFGTSEETQYF
TRBV29-1,NA,TRBJ2-1,CSVRPRPPEQFF
TRBV5-1,NA,TRBJ1-4,CASSWRPYEKLFF
TRBV10-3,NA,TRBJ1-1,CAISESLRTQNTEAFF
TRBV29-1,NA,TRBJ1-2,CSVVFRGFGYTF
TRBV2,TRBD2,TRBJ2-5,CASMMLAGGGETQYF
TRBV2,NA,TRBJ1-1,CASSHTGYSMNTEAFF
TRBV5-1,TRBD2,TRBJ2-1,CASSPPWAGGGEQFF
TRBV3-1/TRBV3-2,TRBD2,TRBJ2-1,CASSQEGSGVGNEQFF
TRBV19,NA,TRBJ2-1,CASSRQSITYNEQFF
TRBV7-2,NA,TRBJ2-3,CASSPDRYTDTQYF
TRBV11-2,TRBD2,TRBJ2-1,CASSLGGGSEQFF
TRBV25-1,NA,TRBJ1-6,CASSGEGGRNSPLHF
TRBV5-4,NA,TRBJ2-2,CASSLARTEYTGELFF
TRBV10-2,TRBD1,TRBJ1-1,CASNPTGQGNTEAFF
TRBV7-9,NA,TRBJ2-6,CASSPSSGANVLTF
TRBV2,TRBD1,TRBJ1-5,CASGRTGGLNQPQHF
TRBV29-1,NA,TRBJ1-1,CSVSEAMNTEAFF
TRBV2,TRBD2,TRBJ2-3,CASSPLAGAGYTQYF
TRBV27,TRBD2,TRBJ2-5,CASSPQGGGTSFGRQETQYF
TRBV7-3,TRBD2,TRBJ2-3,CASSAGVTTDTQYF